Following are 14 T cell receptor beta chains from one sample sequenced in a study of blood T cell repertoires in COVID-19. Assay used: immunoSEQ multiplex PCR; TCRdb lists only in-frame clones, some missing. The data contain about 120,000 clones, about 92% of them seen just once; the ten biggest clones take up 3.7%. Sequencing was done on a sample of peripheral blood. The receptors originated from a man aged 45-60 years with active COVID-19.

This clone was counted a single time. The genes are TRBV14 and TRBJ2-7, with a weak D call TRBD1 (6 bases). Trimming removed 5 bases at V and 4 bases at J, with 9 bases between. This CDR3 comprises 12 residues. Germline V lookup: CDR1 SGHDN, CDR2 FVKESK. CDR3 region: CASSLTGYEQYV. In DNA form, the CDR3 reads TGTGCCAGCAGCTTGACAGGATACGAGCAGTACGTC.

The chain's CDR3 is CASSFQAGGGSPLHF. CDR3 nucleotides: TGTGCCAGCAGCTTCCAGGCAGGGGGCGGATCACCCCTCCACTTT. The chain has TRBV11-2 and TRBJ1-6; 8 nucleotides line up with TRBD1. CDR3 length: 15 residues. V was clipped by 3 bases and J by 10 bases; unmatched bases: 8. CDR1 SGHAT and CDR2 FQNNGV come from the germline V gene.

This clone was observed a few times. The rearrangement uses TRBV6-6 and TRBJ2-4, with D maybe TRBD1 (8 bases). The CDR3 contains 13 residues. The V end lost 11 bases, the J end lost 7 bases, and 18 bases lay between the germline ends. Germline V gene lookup returns CDR1 MNHNY and CDR2 SVGAGI (reference sequence). The CDR3 sequence is CAAPTGEGNIQYF. DNA for the CDR3: TGTGCCGCACCGACAGGGGAGGGGAACATTCAGTACTTC.

This clone was recorded only once. The genes are TRBV9 and TRBJ2-1; 9 positions match TRBD2. Unmatched junction bases numbered 4, after V lost 2 bases and J lost 7 bases. This CDR3 has 14 residues. The germline V gene has CDR1 SGDLS and CDR2 YYNGEE. CDR3 loop: CASSVEAGGNEQFF. The DNA of the CDR3 is TGTGCCAGCAGCGTCGAAGCGGGAGGTAATGAGCAGTTCTTC.

The V gene is TRBV30, the J gene TRBJ2-1; the D is unclear. CDR1 and CDR2 (germline): GTSNPN, SVGIG (reference sequence). The V and J ends lost 1 base and 0 bases respectively, with 10 bases between them. CDR3 length: 15 residues. The CDR3: CAWSAPRSSYNEQFF. In nucleotides, the CDR3 is TGTGCCTGGAGTGCCCCTCGGAGCTCCTACAATGAGCAGTTCTTC.

J is TRBJ1-6 and V is TRBV4-2; the D gene is possibly TRBD1 (6 bases). CDR3 length equals 14 residues. V lost 0 bases to trimming and J lost 10 bases, with 10 bases between them. CDR1 and CDR2 (germline): LGHNA, YNFKEQ. The CDR3 DNA follows: TGTGCCAGCAGCCAAGAGGGGGGGCGGTCACCCCTCCACTTT. Residues: CASSQEGGRSPLHF.

The chain uses TRBV2 and TRBJ1-5, with unresolved D. Trimming stripped 4 bases from V and 1 base from J, with 11 bases between. Per the germline V gene, CDR1 is SNHLY and CDR2 is FYNNEI. This CDR3 is built from 15 residues. The CDR3 sequence is CASSGSGVSNQPQHF. The DNA for the CDR3 is TGTGCCAGCAGTGGGTCCGGGGTGAGCAATCAGCCCCAGCATTTT.

The rearrangement links TRBV19 to TRBJ1-6; no clear D. Germline V CDR1 and CDR2: LNHDA, SQIVND (reference sequence). Between the trimmed V and J ends, which lost 5 bases and 0 bases, there was a span of 14 bases. This CDR3 has 17 residues. The CDR3 DNA sequence: TGTGCCAGTAGTCCGCGGGTCGCGAGCTCCTATAATTCACCCCTCCACTTT. This sequence encodes CASSPRVASSYNSPLHF.

This sequence joins TRBV6-5 and TRBJ1-2; TRBD1 matches 8 bases. The V segment lost 6 bases and the J segment 2 bases; nucleotides outside the gene matches: 5. The CDR3 consists of 14 residues. CDR1 and CDR2 (germline): MNHEY, SVGAGI. DNA of the CDR3: TGTGCCAGCAGATCGACAGGGGCGAACTATGGCTACACCTTC. This encodes CASRSTGANYGYTF.

This rearrangement joins TRBV2 to TRBJ1-6, with a tentative D call TRBD1 (5 bases). From germline, CDR1 is SNHLY and CDR2 FYNNEI. Trimming removed 7 bases at V and 5 bases at J, with 18 bases between. The CDR3 contains 16 residues. The CDR3: CASTPSGMIDNSPLHF. CDR3 coding DNA: TGTGCCAGCACCCCCTCAGGGATGATCGATAATTCACCCCTCCACTTT.

The chain links TRBV2 to TRBJ1-4; D unresolved. Trimming left V 5 bases short and J 8 bases short, with 3 bases between. The CDR3 contains 10 residues. Germline loops: CDR1 SNHLY, CDR2 FYNNEI. The CDR3 DNA follows: TGTGCCAGCAGTTTAGAAAAACTGTTTTTT. This encodes CASSLEKLFF. The entire variable domain, with the rest obtained from reference TRBV2 and TRBJ1-4, is as follows: EPEVTQTPSHQVTQMGQEVILRCVPISNHLYFYWYRQILGQKVEFLVSFYNNEISEKSEIFDDQFSVERPDGSNFTLKIRSTKLEDSAMYFCASSLEKLFFGSGTQLSVL.

This chain uses TRBV13 with TRBJ2-7, with D unclear. The V gene lost 5 bases and the J gene lost 3 bases, with 14 bases spanning the gap. This CDR3 is built from 14 residues. Germline V lookup: CDR1 PRHDT, CDR2 FYEKMQ (reference sequence). CDR3 sequence (DNA): TGTGCCAGCAGCGCGAGGTTCGAGGACTACGAGCAGTACTTC. The encoded protein is CASSARFEDYEQYF.

The CDR3 nucleotides read TGTGCCAGTAGAGGCGGACAGGGGACAAACACCGGGGAGCTGTTTTTT. The encoded protein is CASRGGQGTNTGELFF. The rearrangement links TRBV19 to TRBJ2-2, with TRBD1 matching over 9 bases. The germline CDR1 and CDR2 sequences are LNHDA and SQIVND (reference sequence). This CDR3 is 16 amino acids long. J lost 2 bases, V lost 6 bases, and 7 bases had no gene match.

This chain connects TRBV6-5 to TRBJ1-6, with 7 bases matching TRBD1. The V and J ends lost 6 bases and 6 bases, in that order; junction bases with no gene match: 8. CDR3 length equals 15 residues. CDR1 is MNHEY, CDR2 SVGAGI, per germline. CDR3 protein: CASRRLRDSNSPLHF. The CDR3 bases are TGTGCCAGCAGACGGCTAAGGGACAGTAATTCACCCCTCCACTTT.